This TCR beta chain was identified in a study of T cell responses to AZD1222 COVID-19 vaccine. Study-wide findings and caveats: Donors were chiefly white British, with a greater number of females, and clonal diversity was perhaps underestimated. Only a handful of individuals given AZD1222 were seropositive at baseline.

Samples with a second dose at about 4 or about 12 weeks were pooled together. V was pared by 5 bases and J by 3 bases, with 8 bases between. The V gene's germline CDR1 is LNHDA and CDR2 SQIVND (reference sequence). The CDR3 contains 13 residues. Sequenced by immunoSEQ multiplex PCR; TCRdb stores in-frame clones only, minus some. This sample carries 90,000 to 100,000 clones, approximately 84% of them seen once, and the ten largest clones take more than 13%. Turning to this clone: Its antigen remains unknown.

Sequenced material: peripheral blood, taken 28 days after the second AZD1222 dose. This receptor was identified in an adult who received the AZD1222 COVID-19 vaccine. The chain links TRBV19 to TRBJ1-5, with D possibly being TRBD1 (5 bases). CDR3 in amino acids: CASSQGANQPQHF. CDR3 bases: TGTGCCAGTAGTCAGGGTGCCAATCAGCCCCAGCATTTT.